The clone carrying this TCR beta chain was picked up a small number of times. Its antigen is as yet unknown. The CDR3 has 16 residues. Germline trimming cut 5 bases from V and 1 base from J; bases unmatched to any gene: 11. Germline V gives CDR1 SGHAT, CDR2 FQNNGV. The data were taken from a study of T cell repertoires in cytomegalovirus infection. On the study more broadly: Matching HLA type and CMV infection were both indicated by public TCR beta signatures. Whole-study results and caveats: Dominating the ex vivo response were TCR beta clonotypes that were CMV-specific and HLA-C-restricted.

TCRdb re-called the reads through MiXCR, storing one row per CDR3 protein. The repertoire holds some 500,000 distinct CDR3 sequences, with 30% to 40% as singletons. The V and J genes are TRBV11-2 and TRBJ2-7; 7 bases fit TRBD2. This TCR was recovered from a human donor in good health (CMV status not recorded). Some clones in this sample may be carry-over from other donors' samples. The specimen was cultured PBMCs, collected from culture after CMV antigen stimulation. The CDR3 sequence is CASSLLGEGRSYEQYF. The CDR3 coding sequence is TGTGCCAGCAGCCTATTAGGGGAGGGCCGTTCCTACGAGCAGTACTTC. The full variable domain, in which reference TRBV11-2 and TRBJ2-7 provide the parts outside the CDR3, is EAGVAQSPRYKIIEKRQSVAFWCNPISGHATLYWYQQILGQGPKLLIQFQNNGVVDDSQLPKDRFSAERLKGVDSTLKIQPAKLEDSAVYLCASSLLGEGRSYEQYFGPGTRLTVT.